Listed below are T cell receptor beta chains from one sample, sequenced in a study of blood T cell dynamics during melanoma immunotherapy. Repertoires were generated with immunoSEQ multiplex PCR, while TCRdb's copy carries only in-frame clones and drops some. The sample consists of more than 6,500 clones, more than 70% of them appearing once. Sample: blood, taken from a patient treated with checkpoint blockade. The receptor source for this set is a human donor with melanoma. Both conserved end residues are trimmed from each CDR3.

cdr3_aa j_call v_call
ASSLDRTFEQF TRBJ2-1 TRBV5-1
SMGGFPEAF TRBJ1-1 TRBV29-1
ASSLVRESDINYGYT TRBJ1-2 TRBV5-6
ASSSYLNTEAF TRBJ1-1 TRBV7-9
ASSPPGQVNQPQH TRBJ1-5 TRBV18
ASSRQGSENQPQH TRBJ1-5 TRBV10-2
AISGLAGGEQY TRBJ2-7 TRBV10-3
ASSLPSGTSGGPVRQETQY TRBJ2-5 TRBV7-6
ASSIMGRGNGYT TRBJ1-2 TRBV19
ASSAAGFGYGYT TRBJ1-2 TRBV7-2
AWSLPTGYEQY TRBJ2-7 TRBV30
ASSLKGDTQY TRBJ2-3 TRBV7-3
ASGFRRLTEMVGYT TRBJ1-2 TRBV19
ASSTSGRRAEAF TRBJ1-1 TRBV6-1
ASSLNLPGGNEKLF TRBJ1-4 TRBV7-2
ASSLFQENYGYT TRBJ1-2 TRBV5-1
ASSFRGVGREGYT TRBJ1-2 TRBV6-1
ASSRTGTGANVLT TRBJ2-6 TRBV27
ATSRTALSANEKLF TRBJ1-4 TRBV15
ASSFGQGRDQPQH TRBJ1-5 TRBV18